Listed below are T cell receptor beta chains from one sample, sequenced in a study of T-cell reconstitution after alpha-beta-depleted transplantation in children. TCRdb reprocessed the PCR reads via MiXCR and lists one record per CDR3 protein. This sample yields about 870,000 distinct CDR3 sequences, of which 15% to 20% are seen a single time; approximately 5% belongs to the top ten. The source was PBMCs, mostly from graft donor cells, collected 360 days after TCRalphabeta/CD19-depleted stem cell transplant. The receptor set was obtained from a male patient aged 10-17 years who had a stem cell transplant for acute lymphoblastic leukemia, so the T cells may come from the graft donor. CDR3s include the opening cysteine and the closing phenylalanine or tryptophan. Fields, in order: clone size, V gene, D gene, J gene, CDR3 protein, CDR3 DNA. D genes are given only for firm matches. Some rows have no size entry. The others give once, few or many, or a class for an expanded clone.

NA,TRBV9,TRBD1,TRBJ1-2,CASSAGGLVYGYTF,TGTGCCAGCAGCGCAGGGGGTTTGGTGTATGGCTACACCTTC
many,TRBV5-1,NA,TRBJ2-7,CASSQDRDYGEQYF,TGCGCCAGCAGCCAGGACAGGGACTATGGGGAGCAGTACTTC
once,TRBV5-4,NA,TRBJ1-1,CASKPWIAMNTEAFF,TGTGCCAGCAAGCCCTGGATTGCTATGAACACTGAAGCTTTCTTT
many,TRBV9,NA,TRBJ2-5,CASSVVGSGWETQYF,TGTGCCAGCAGCGTAGTCGGGAGCGGATGGGAGACCCAGTACTTC
many,TRBV29-1,TRBD1,TRBJ2-7,CSVGDSSYEQYF,TGCAGCGTTGGGGACAGCTCCTACGAGCAGTACTTC
NA,TRBV7-2,TRBD2,TRBJ2-1,CASSARLAGFYNEQFF,TGTGCCAGCAGCGCCCGACTAGCGGGATTCTACAATGAGCAGTTCTTC
NA,TRBV20-1,NA,TRBJ1-2,CSARGRQGLNYGYTF,TGCAGTGCTAGAGGTCGGCAGGGCCTTAACTATGGCTACACCTTC
few,TRBV7-2,TRBD2,TRBJ2-7,CASSLQLAGGQYEQYF,TGTGCCAGCAGCCTACAACTAGCGGGAGGCCAGTACGAGCAGTACTTC
NA,TRBV11-1,NA,TRBJ2-2,CASSQKRLVGVTGELFF,TGTGCCAGCAGCCAGAAACGCCTAGTGGGAGTGACCGGGGAGCTGTTTTTT
NA,TRBV5-5,TRBD2,TRBJ2-1,CASSWGGGEQFF,TGTGCCAGCAGCTGGGGGGGTGGGGAGCAGTTCTTC